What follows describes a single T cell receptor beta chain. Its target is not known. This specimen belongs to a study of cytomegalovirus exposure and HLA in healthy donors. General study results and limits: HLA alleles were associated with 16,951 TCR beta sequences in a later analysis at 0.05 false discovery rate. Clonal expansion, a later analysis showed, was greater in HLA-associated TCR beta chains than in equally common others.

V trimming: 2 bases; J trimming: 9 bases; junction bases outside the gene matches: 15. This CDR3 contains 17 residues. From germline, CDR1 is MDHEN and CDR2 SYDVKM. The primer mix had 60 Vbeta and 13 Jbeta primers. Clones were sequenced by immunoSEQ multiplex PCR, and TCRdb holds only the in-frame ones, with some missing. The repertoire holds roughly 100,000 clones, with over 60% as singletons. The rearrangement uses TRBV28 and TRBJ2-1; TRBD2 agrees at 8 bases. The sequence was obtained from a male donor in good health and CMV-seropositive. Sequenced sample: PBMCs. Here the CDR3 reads CASSLLAKGLGGVEQFF. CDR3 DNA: TGTGCCAGCAGTTTACTGGCCAAGGGACTAGGGGGGGTTGAGCAGTTCTTC.